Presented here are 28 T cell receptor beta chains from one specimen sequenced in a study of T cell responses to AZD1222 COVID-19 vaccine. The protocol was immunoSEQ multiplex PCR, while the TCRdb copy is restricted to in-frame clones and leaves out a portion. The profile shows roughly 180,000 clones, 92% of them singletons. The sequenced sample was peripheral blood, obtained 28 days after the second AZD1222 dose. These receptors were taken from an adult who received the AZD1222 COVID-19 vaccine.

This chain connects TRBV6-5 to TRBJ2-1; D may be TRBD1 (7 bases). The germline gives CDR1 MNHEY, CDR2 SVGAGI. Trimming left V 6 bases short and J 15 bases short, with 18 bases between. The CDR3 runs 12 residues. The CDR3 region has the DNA TGTGCCAGCAGGAACCCAGGGGGAGGTACGTTCTTC. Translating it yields CASRNPGGGTFF.

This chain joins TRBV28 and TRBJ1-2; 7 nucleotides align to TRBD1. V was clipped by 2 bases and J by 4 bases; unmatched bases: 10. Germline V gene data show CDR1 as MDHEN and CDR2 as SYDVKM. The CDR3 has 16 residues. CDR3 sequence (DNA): TGTGCCAGCAGTTTAACTTTGGGGGCAGGGGGCTATGGCTACACCTTC. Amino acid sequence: CASSLTLGAGGYGYTF.

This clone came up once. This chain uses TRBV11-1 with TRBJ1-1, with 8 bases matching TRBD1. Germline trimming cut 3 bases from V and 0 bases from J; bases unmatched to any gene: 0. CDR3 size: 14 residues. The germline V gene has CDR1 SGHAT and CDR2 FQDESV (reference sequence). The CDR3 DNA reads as TGTGCCAGCAGCTTGGACAGGGTGAACACTGAAGCTTTCTTT. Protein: CASSLDRVNTEAFF.

In DNA, the CDR3 is TGTGCCAGCAGCCAAGGGGGGGGGCGGAACTATGGCTACACCTTC. This encodes CASSQGGGRNYGYTF. J is TRBJ1-2 and V is TRBV3-1 (or the pseudogene TRBV3-2), with D maybe TRBD1 (6 bases). CDR1 and CDR2 (germline): LGHDT, YNNKEL (reference sequence). The length of the CDR3 is 15 residues. V was trimmed by 1 base and J by 2 bases, leaving 11 bases between them.

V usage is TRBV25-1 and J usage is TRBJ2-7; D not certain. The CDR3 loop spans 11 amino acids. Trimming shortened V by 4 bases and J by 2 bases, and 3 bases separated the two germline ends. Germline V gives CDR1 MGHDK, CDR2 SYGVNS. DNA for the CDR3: TGTGCCAGCAGTGCAGCCTACGAGCAGTACTTC. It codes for CASSAAYEQYF.

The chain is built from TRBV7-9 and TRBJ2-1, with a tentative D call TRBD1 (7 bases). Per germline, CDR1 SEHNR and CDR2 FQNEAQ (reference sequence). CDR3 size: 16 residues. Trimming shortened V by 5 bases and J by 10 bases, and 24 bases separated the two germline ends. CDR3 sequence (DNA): TGTGCCAGCAGCCCTAAGGCGGCGGGAATACAGGGGGAGCAGTTCTTC. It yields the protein CASSPKAAGIQGEQFF. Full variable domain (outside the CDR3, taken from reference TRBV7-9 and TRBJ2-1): DTGVSQNPRHKITKRGQNVTFRCDPISEHNRLYWYRQTLGQGPEFLTYFQNEAQLEKSRLLSDRFSAERPKGSFSTLEIQRTEQGDSAMYLCASSPKAAGIQGEQFFGPGTRLTVL.

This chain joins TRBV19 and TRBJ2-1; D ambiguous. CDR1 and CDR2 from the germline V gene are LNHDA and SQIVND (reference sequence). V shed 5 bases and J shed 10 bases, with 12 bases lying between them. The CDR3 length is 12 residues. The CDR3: CASSGNPSEQFF. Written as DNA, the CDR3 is TGTGCCAGTAGTGGCAACCCCAGCGAGCAGTTCTTC. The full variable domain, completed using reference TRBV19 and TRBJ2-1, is DGGITQSPKYLFRKEGQNVTLSCEQNLNHDAMYWYRQDPGQGLRLIYYSQIVNDFQKGDIAEGYSVSREKKESFPLTVTSAQKNPTAFYLCASSGNPSEQFFGPGTRLTVL.

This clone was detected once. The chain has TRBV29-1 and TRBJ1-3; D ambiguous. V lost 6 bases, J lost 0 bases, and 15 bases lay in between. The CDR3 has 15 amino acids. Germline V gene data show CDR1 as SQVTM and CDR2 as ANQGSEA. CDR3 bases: TGCAGCGTCGACGTCAAGCTCTACTCTGGAAACACCATATATTTT. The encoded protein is CSVDVKLYSGNTIYF.

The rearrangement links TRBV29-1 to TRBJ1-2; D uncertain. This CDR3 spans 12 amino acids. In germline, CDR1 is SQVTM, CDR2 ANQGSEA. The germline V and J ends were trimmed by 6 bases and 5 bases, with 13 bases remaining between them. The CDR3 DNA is TGCAGCGTCCCTTCGGGTCTGTATGGCTACACCTTC. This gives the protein CSVPSGLYGYTF.

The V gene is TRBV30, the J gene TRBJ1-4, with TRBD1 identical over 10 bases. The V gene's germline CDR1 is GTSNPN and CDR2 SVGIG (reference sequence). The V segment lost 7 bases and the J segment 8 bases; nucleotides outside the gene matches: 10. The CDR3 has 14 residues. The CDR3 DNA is TGTGCCTTCCATCAAGGACAGGGGGGGGAAAAACTGTTTTTT. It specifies CAFHQGQGGEKLFF.

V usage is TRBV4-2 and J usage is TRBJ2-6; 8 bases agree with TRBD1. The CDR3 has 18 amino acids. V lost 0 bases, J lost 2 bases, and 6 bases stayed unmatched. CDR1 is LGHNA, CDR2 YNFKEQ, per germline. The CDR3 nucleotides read TGTGCCAGCAGCCAAGAGGGGCAGGGGGCAGCTGGGGCCAACGTCCTGACTTTC. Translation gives CASSQEGQGAAGANVLTF.

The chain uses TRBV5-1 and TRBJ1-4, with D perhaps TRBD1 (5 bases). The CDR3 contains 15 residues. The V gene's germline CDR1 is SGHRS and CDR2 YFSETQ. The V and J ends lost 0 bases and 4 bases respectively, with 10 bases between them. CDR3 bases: TGCGCCAGCAGCTTGGAGGGAGGGGTTAATGAAAAACTGTTTTTT. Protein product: CASSLEGGVNEKLFF.

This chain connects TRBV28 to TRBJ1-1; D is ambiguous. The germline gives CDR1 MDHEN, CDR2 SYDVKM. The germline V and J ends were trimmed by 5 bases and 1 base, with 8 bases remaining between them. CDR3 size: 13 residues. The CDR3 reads CASSPSQNTEAFF. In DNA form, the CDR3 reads TGTGCCAGCAGTCCAAGTCAGAACACTGAAGCTTTCTTT. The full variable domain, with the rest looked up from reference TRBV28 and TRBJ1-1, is DVKVTQSSRYLVKRTGEKVFLECVQDMDHENMFWYRQDPGLGLRLIYFSYDVKMKEKGDIPEGYSVSREKKERFSLILESASTNQTSMYLCASSPSQNTEAFFGQGTRLTVV.

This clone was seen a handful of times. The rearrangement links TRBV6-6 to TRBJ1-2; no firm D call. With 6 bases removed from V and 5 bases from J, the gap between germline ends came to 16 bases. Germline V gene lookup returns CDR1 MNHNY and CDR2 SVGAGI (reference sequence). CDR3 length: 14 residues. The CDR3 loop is CASRPTVGSYGYTF. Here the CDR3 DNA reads TGTGCCAGCAGACCTACGGTCGGCTCATATGGCTACACCTTC.

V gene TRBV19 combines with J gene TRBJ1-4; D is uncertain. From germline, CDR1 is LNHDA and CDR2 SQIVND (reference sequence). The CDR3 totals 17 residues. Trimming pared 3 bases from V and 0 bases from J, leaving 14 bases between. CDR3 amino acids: CASSIPERPATNEKLFF. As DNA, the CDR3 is TGTGCCAGTAGTATTCCAGAGAGACCTGCAACTAATGAAAAACTGTTTTTT.

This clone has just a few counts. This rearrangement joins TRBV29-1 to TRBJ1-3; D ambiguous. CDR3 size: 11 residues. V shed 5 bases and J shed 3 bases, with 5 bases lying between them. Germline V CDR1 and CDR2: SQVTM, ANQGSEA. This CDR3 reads CSVHNGNTIYF. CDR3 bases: TGCAGCGTTCACAATGGAAACACCATATATTTT.

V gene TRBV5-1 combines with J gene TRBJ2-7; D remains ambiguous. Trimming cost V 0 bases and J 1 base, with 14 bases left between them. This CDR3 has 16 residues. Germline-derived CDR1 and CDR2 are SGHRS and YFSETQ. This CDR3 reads CASSLAPQYLSYEQYF. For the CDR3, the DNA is TGCGCCAGCAGCTTGGCCCCGCAGTATCTATCCTACGAGCAGTACTTC.

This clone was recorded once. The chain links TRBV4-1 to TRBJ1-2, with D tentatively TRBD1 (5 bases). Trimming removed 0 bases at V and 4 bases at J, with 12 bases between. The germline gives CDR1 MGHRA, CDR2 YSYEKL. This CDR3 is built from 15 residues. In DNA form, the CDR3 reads TGCGCCAGCAGCCAAGACATTGGGGCATTCTATGGCTACACCTTC. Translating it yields CASSQDIGAFYGYTF.

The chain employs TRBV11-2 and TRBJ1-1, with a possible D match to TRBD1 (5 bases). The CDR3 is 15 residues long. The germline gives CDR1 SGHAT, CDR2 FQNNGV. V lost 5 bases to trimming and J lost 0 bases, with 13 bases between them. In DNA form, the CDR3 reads TGTGCCAGCAGCCCGGAGACAGTCATGAACACTGAAGCTTTCTTT. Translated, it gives CASSPETVMNTEAFF. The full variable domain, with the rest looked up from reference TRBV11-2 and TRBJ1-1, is EAGVAQSPRYKIIEKRQSVAFWCNPISGHATLYWYQQILGQGPKLLIQFQNNGVVDDSQLPKDRFSAERLKGVDSTLKIQPAKLEDSAVYLCASSPETVMNTEAFFGQGTRLTVV.

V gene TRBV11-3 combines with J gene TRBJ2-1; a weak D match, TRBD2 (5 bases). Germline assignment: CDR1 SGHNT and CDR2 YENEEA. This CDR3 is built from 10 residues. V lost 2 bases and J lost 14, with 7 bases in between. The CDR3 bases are TGTGCCAGCAGCTTATGGCGGGAGTTCTTC. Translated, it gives CASSLWREFF.

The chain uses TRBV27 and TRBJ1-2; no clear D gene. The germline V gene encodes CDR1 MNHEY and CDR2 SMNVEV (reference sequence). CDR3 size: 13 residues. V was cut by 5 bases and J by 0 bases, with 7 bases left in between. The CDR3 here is CASSPQSNYGYTF. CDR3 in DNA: TGTGCCAGCAGTCCCCAATCTAACTATGGCTACACCTTC.

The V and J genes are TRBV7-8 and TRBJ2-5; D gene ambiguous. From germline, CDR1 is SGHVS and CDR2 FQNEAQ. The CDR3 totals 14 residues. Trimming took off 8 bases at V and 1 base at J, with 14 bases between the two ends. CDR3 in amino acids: CASFPLRGQETQYF. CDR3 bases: TGTGCCAGCTTCCCCCTTCGAGGCCAAGAGACCCAGTACTTC.

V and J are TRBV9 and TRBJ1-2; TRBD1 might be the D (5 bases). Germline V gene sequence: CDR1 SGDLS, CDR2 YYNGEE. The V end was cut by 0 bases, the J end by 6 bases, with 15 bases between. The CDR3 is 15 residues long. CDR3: CASSVASGRDDGYTF. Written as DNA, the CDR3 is TGTGCCAGCAGCGTAGCTTCTGGCAGGGATGATGGCTACACCTTC.

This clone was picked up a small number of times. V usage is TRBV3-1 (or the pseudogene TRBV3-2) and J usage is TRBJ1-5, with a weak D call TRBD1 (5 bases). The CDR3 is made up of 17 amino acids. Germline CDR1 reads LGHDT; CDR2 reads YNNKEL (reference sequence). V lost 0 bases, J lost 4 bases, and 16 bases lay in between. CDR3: CASSQDLGTGGNQPQHF. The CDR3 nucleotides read TGTGCCAGCAGCCAAGATCTAGGCACTGGGGGAAATCAGCCCCAGCATTTT.

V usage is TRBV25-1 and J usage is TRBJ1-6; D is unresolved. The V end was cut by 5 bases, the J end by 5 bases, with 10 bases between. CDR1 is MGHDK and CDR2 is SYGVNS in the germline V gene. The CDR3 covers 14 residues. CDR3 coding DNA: TGTGCCAGCAGTAAGGGCTTAGATAATTCACCCCTCCACTTT. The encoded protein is CASSKGLDNSPLHF.

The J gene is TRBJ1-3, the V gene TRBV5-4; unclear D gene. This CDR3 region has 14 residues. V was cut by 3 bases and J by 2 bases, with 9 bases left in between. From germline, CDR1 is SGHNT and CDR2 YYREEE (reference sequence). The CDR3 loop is CASSSPTAGNTIYF. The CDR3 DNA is TGTGCCAGCAGCTCACCCACAGCTGGAAACACCATATATTTT.

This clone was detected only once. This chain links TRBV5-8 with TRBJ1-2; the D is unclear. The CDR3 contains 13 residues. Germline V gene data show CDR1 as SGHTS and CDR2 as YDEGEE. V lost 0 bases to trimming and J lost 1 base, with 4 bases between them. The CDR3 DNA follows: TGTGCCAGCAGCTTGGCGGGTAACTATGGCTACACCTTC. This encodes CASSLAGNYGYTF.

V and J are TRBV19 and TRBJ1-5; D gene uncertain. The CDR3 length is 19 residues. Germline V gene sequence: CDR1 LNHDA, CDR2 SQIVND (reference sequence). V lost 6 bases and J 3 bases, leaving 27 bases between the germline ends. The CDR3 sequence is CASSLIRTKLGRNNQPQHF. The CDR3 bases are TGTGCCAGTAGCCTAATTAGAACTAAGCTCGGGCGGAACAATCAGCCCCAGCATTTT. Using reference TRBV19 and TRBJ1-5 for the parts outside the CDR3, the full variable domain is DGGITQSPKYLFRKEGQNVTLSCEQNLNHDAMYWYRQDPGQGLRLIYYSQIVNDFQKGDIAEGYSVSREKKESFPLTVTSAQKNPTAFYLCASSLIRTKLGRNNQPQHFGDGTRLSIL.